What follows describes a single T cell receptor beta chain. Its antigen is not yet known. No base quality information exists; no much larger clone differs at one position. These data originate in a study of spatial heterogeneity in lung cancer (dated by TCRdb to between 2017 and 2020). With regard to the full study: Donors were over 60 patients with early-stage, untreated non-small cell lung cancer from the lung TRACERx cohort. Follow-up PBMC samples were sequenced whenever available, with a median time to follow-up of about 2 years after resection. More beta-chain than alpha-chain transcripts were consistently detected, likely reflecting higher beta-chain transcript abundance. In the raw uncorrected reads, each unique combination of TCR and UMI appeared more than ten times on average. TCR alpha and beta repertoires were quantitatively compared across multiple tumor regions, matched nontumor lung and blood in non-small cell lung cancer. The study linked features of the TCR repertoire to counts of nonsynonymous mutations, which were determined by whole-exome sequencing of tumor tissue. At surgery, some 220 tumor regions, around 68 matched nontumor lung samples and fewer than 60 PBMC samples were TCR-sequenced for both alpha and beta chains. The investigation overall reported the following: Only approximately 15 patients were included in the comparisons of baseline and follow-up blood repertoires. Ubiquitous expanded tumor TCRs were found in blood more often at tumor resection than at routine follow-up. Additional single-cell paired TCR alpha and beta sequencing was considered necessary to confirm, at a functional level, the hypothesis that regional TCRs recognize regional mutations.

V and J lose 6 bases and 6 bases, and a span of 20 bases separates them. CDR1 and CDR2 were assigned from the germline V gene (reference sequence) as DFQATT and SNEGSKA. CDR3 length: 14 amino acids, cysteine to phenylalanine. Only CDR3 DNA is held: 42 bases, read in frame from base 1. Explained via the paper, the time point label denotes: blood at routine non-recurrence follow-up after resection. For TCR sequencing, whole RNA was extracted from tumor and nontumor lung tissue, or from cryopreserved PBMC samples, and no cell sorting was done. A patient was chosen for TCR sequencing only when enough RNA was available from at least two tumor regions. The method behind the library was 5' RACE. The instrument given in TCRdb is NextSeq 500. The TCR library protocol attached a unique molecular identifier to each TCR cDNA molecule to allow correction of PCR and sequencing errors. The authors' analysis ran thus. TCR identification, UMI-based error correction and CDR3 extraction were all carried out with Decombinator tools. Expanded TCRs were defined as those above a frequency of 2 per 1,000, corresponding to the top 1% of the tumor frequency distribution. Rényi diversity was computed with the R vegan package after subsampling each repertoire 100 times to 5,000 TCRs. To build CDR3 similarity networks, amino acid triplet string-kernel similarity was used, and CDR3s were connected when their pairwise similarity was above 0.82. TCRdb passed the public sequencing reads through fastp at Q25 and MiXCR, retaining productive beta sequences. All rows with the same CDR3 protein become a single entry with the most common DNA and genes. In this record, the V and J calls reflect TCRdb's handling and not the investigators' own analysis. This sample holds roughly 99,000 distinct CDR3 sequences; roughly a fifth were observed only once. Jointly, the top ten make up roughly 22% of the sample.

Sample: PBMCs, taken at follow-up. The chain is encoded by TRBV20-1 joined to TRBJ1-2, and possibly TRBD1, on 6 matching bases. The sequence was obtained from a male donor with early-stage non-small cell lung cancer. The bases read TGCAGTGCACCCGAGGGGCAGGGGAGGCATGGCTACACCTTC. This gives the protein CSAPEGQGRHGYTF.